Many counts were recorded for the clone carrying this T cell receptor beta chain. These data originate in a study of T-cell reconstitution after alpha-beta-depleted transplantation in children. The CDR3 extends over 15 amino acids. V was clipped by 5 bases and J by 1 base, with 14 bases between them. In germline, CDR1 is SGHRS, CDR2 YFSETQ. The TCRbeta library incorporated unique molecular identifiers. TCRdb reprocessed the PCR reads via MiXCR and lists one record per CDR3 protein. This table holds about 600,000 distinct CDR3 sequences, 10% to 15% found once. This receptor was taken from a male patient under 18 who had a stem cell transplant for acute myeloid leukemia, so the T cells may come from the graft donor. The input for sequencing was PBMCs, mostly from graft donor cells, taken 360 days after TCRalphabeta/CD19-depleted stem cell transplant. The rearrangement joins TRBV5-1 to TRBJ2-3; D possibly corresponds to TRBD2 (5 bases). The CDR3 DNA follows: TGCGCCAGCAGTACGAGAGGGCCTGGCACAGATACGCAGTATTTT. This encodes CASSTRGPGTDTQYF.